The entry below describes one T cell receptor beta chain. TCRdb passed the RT-PCR reads through MiXCR, listing each CDR3 protein once. The table shows about 700,000 distinct CDR3 sequences, with over 12% occurring only once. The V gene lost 7 bases and the J gene lost 5 bases, with 12 bases spanning the gap. The CDR3 has 12 residues. From germline, CDR1 is SNHLY and CDR2 FYNNEI. This sequence was found in a female donor in good health, serving as a healthy control. This chain links TRBV2 with TRBJ2-7, with D tentatively TRBD1 (6 bases). Source material: memory CD4+ T cells from blood. The CDR3 protein is CASKREGDEQYF. The CDR3 DNA follows: TGTGCCAGCAAGCGTGAGGGGGACGAGCAGTACTTC.